These 11 T cell receptor beta chains originate from one sample sequenced in a study of blood T cell repertoires in COVID-19. The assay was immunoSEQ multiplex PCR, and TCRdb's table has in-frame clones only and misses some. The sample has about 160,000 clones; roughly 90% are singletons. Sample: peripheral blood. Receptors were obtained from a man younger than 40 with COVID-19, enrolled during active disease.

The chain is built from TRBV2 and TRBJ1-5, with unresolved D. Per the germline V gene, CDR1 is SNHLY and CDR2 is FYNNEI. CDR3 length equals 14 residues. V lost 0 bases and J 4 bases, leaving 7 bases between the germline ends. CDR3 in DNA: TGTGCCAGCAGTGAAGCCTACGAAAATCAGCCCCAGCATTTT. The encoded protein is CASSEAYENQPQHF.

V gene TRBV9 combines with J gene TRBJ2-7, with TRBD1 matching over 9 bases. Germline loops: CDR1 SGDLS, CDR2 YYNGEE. There are 12 residues in the CDR3. Losses at the gene ends were 5 bases for V and 7 bases for J; bases not matched to a gene: 4. For the CDR3, the DNA is TGTGCCAGCAGGGGGACAGGGCTTGAGCAGTACTTC. This gives the protein CASRGTGLEQYF.

The chain combines TRBV7-8 with TRBJ2-5; D is perhaps TRBD2 (5 bases). The CDR3 runs 14 residues. V was clipped by 5 bases and J by 4 bases, with 14 bases between them. Germline-derived CDR1 and CDR2 are SGHVS and FQNEAQ. The CDR3, as DNA: TGTGCCAGCAGCCCACCCACTAGTTTAGAGACCCAGTACTTC. This gives the protein CASSPPTSLETQYF.

This chain uses TRBV5-3 with TRBJ2-1; 16 bases match TRBD2. TRBV5-3 is an ORF; its function is uncertain. The CDR3 is made up of 21 amino acids. J gave up 4 bases and V 3 bases, and 16 bases lay outside the gene matches. The CDR3 loop reads CARSSSLGTSGRAYIYNEQFF. The CDR3 DNA reads as TGTGCCAGAAGCTCATCCCTAGGGACTAGCGGGAGGGCCTATATTTACAATGAGCAGTTCTTC.

The rearrangement joins TRBV5-6 to TRBJ1-1, with D possibly being TRBD1 (5 bases). Germline V lookup: CDR1 SGHDT, CDR2 YYEEEE. The V end was cut by 5 bases, the J end by 6 bases, with 17 bases between. CDR3 size: 14 residues. CDR3 sequence (DNA): TGTGCCAGCAGACTTCTGGGGTCGGGGGCTGAAGCTTTCTTT. Protein: CASRLLGSGAEAFF.

The rearrangement links TRBV4-2 to TRBJ2-7; 8 bases fit TRBD1. V lost 1 base to trimming and J lost 3 bases; unmatched junction nucleotides: 11. The germline CDR1 and CDR2 sequences are LGHNA and YNFKEQ. There are 17 residues in the CDR3. The CDR3 nucleotides read TGTGCCAGCAGCCAAGTGGACAGGGCTAGTAAGCACTACGAGCAGTACTTC. Its protein is CASSQVDRASKHYEQYF.

The chain joins TRBV10-2 to TRBJ1-3, with D tentatively TRBD1 (5 bases). The V gene lost 1 base and the J gene lost 9 bases, with 13 bases spanning the gap. The V gene's germline CDR1 is WSHSY and CDR2 SAAADI. The CDR3 has 14 amino acids. The CDR3 bases are TGCGCCAGCAGTGAGTTCACAGGCCGTGCCACCATATATTTT. This translates into CASSEFTGRATIYF.

The V call is TRBV11-1, the J call TRBJ1-2; maybe TRBD1 (6 bases). CDR3 size: 14 residues. The germline V and J ends were trimmed by 4 bases and 3 bases, with 12 bases remaining between them. Germline CDR1 is SGHAT and CDR2 is FQDESV (reference sequence). The CDR3, as DNA: TGTGCCAGCAGCTCAGCGACAGGTTACTATGGCTACACCTTC. It codes for CASSSATGYYGYTF.

The CDR3 region is CASSFKTGTYEQYF. In DNA form, the CDR3 reads TGTGCCAGCAGCTTTAAGACAGGGACCTACGAGCAGTACTTC. The chain recombines TRBV7-2 with TRBJ2-7; 7 bases match TRBD1. In germline, CDR1 is SGHTA, CDR2 FQGNSA. J was trimmed by 2 bases and V by 3 bases; bases with no gene match: 4. The CDR3 totals 14 residues.

The rearrangement joins TRBV5-4 to TRBJ1-1, with a weak D call TRBD1 (6 bases). Germline CDR1 reads SGHNT; CDR2 reads YYREEE (reference sequence). The CDR3 runs to 14 residues. V was cut by 4 bases and J by 2 bases, with 12 bases left in between. CDR3: CASSEQGPNTEAFF. CDR3 DNA: TGTGCCAGCAGCGAGCAGGGGCCCAACACTGAAGCTTTCTTT. Using reference TRBV5-4 and TRBJ1-1 for the parts outside the CDR3, the full variable domain is ETGVTQSPTHLIKTRGQQVTLRCSSQSGHNTVSWYQQALGQGPQFIFQYYREEENGRGNFPPRFSGLQFPNYSSELNVNALELDDSALYLCASSEQGPNTEAFFGQGTRLTVV.

The chain employs TRBV11-2 and TRBJ2-7; 11 nucleotides match TRBD1. The CDR3 is made up of 16 amino acids. Germline CDR1 reads SGHAT; CDR2 reads FQNNGV. J gave up 6 bases and V 5 bases, and 12 bases lay outside the gene matches. In DNA, the CDR3 is TGTGCCAGCAGCCCAACTTGGACAGGGGGCGGCTCCGAGCAGTACTTC. This gives the protein CASSPTWTGGGSEQYF.